These T cell receptor beta chains were read from a single sample in a study of radiotherapy plus CTLA-4 blockade in lung cancer. The table came from immunoSEQ multiplex PCR; TCRdb's copy has only in-frame clones and leaves some out. This table holds tens of thousands of clones, about 83% found once. The starting material was peripheral blood, obtained from a patient treated with radiotherapy plus ipilimumab. All receptors come from a human donor with non-small cell lung cancer whose response to radiotherapy plus ipilimumab could not be evaluated. Each CDR3 is given with its conserved first and last residue. D genes are given only for firm matches. Clone size is given for some rows only: seen once, a few or many times, or a class if the clone is expanded.

d_call | j_call | clone_size | v_call | cdr3_aa | cdr3_nt
- | TRBJ2-6 | few | TRBV15 | CATSRGGTGANVLTF | TGTGCCACCAGCAGAGGAGGGACTGGGGCCAACGTCCTGACTTTC
- | TRBJ2-1 | - | TRBV19 | CASSIITGLDNEQFF | TGTGCCAGTAGTATAATAACAGGGCTCGACAATGAGCAGTTCTTC
- | TRBJ1-1 | - | TRBV6-5 | CASSPTPDTEAFF | TGTGCCAGCAGCCCCACGCCGGACACTGAAGCTTTCTTT
TRBD2 | TRBJ2-7 | once | TRBV25-1 | CASSATGSGDYEQYF | TGTGCCAGCAGTGCCACGGGAAGCGGGGATTACGAGCAGTACTTC
- | TRBJ2-3 | - | TRBV9 | CASSVVPGTDTQYF | TGTGCCAGCAGCGTAGTTCCGGGCACAGATACGCAGTATTTT
TRBD2 | TRBJ2-7 | few | TRBV6-5 | CASSYSSSGPYEQYF | TGTGCCAGCAGTTACTCGTCTAGCGGACCCTACGAGCAGTACTTC
TRBD2 | TRBJ2-1 | once | TRBV5-1 | CASSGGSSGMNEQFF | TGCGCCAGCAGCGGGGGGTCTAGCGGGATGAATGAGCAGTTCTTC
TRBD1 | TRBJ2-7 | few | TRBV4-3 | CASSPTSTGLTYEQYF | TGCGCCAGCAGCCCAACCTCGACAGGGCTAACCTACGAGCAGTACTTC
- | TRBJ2-2 | - | TRBV9 | CASSVEGWGGELFF | TGTGCCAGCAGCGTAGAGGGGTGGGGCGGGGAGCTGTTTTTT
TRBD1 | TRBJ2-4 | - | TRBV28 | CASSLQGDIQYF | TGTGCCAGCAGTCTACAGGGGGACATTCAGTACTTC
- | TRBJ1-4 | - | TRBV7-9 | CASSQGLGEKLFF | TGTGCCAGCAGCCAGGGCCTTGGGGAAAAACTGTTTTTT
TRBD2 | TRBJ2-1 | few | TRBV5-1 | CASSLALASGAYNEQFF | TGCGCCAGCAGCTTGGCCTTGGCTAGCGGGGCCTACAATGAGCAGTTCTTC
- | TRBJ1-1 | - | TRBV28 | CASSTLGALNTEAFF | TGTGCCAGCAGCACATTAGGGGCTTTGAACACTGAAGCTTTCTTT
- | TRBJ2-1 | - | TRBV2 | CASSSYYEQFF | TGTGCCAGCAGTTCCTATTATGAGCAGTTCTTC
TRBD2 | TRBJ2-7 | - | TRBV6-7 | CASSCSSGVYEQYF | TGTGCCAGCAGTTGCTCTAGCGGGGTGTACGAGCAGTACTTC
TRBD2 | TRBJ2-5 | once | TRBV7-3 | CASSSVAGGPETQYF | TGTGCCAGCAGCTCCGTAGCGGGAGGGCCGGAGACCCAGTACTTC
TRBD2 | TRBJ2-2 | - | TRBV7-3 | CASSPSGRGELFF | TGTGCCAGCAGCCCTAGCGGAAGGGGGGAGCTGTTTTTT
TRBD1 | TRBJ2-2 | - | TRBV7-6 | CASSFRRGPATGELFF | TGTGCCAGCAGCTTCCGCAGGGGGCCTGCCACCGGGGAGCTGTTTTTT
TRBD1 | TRBJ1-3 | - | TRBV9 | CASSVGTGSGNTIYF | TGTGCCAGCAGCGTAGGGACAGGCTCTGGAAACACCATATATTTT
TRBD1 | TRBJ2-1 | - | TRBV5-1 | CASSLSGQGAYNEQFF | TGCGCCAGCAGCTTGTCGGGACAGGGGGCGTACAATGAGCAGTTCTTC
- | TRBJ1-2 | - | TRBV5-1 | CASSLEQAFYGYTF | TGCGCCAGCAGCTTGGAACAGGCCTTCTATGGCTACACCTTC
- | TRBJ2-7 | once | TRBV9 | CASSAGTGGYEQYF | TGTGCCAGCAGCGCCGGGACTGGAGGATACGAGCAGTACTTC
- | TRBJ1-1 | - | TRBV5-1 | CASSQLGQNTEAFF | TGCGCCAGCAGCCAGCTTGGACAGAACACTGAAGCTTTCTTT
TRBD2 | TRBJ2-1 | few | TRBV9 | CASSVAGGGEQFF | TGTGCCAGCAGCGTAGCGGGAGGGGGTGAGCAGTTCTTC
- | TRBJ1-5 | - | TRBV6-1 | CASSEAVGSTHLYQPQHF | TGTGCCAGCAGTGAAGCTGTGGGGAGTACCCATCTATATCAGCCCCAGCATTTT
- | TRBJ2-3 | - | TRBV6-5 | CASSPQARITDTQYF | TGTGCCAGCAGCCCACAGGCGCGTATCACAGATACGCAGTATTTT
- | TRBJ1-1 | - | TRBV28 | CASSSRVNTEAFF | TGTGCCAGCAGTTCCAGGGTGAACACTGAAGCTTTCTTT
- | TRBJ2-7 | - | TRBV20-1 | CSARVGQGSYF | -
TRBD1 | TRBJ2-3 | - | TRBV7-2 | CASSPGQGVYF | TGTGCCAGCAGCCCAGGACAGGGTGTGTATTTT
- | TRBJ2-5 | - | TRBV7-9 | CASTLGQPSQETQYF | TGTGCCAGCACCCTAGGCCAGCCCTCTCAAGAGACCCAGTACTTC
- | TRBJ1-6 | - | TRBV27 | CASSLLNSPLHF | TGTGCCAGCAGCCTGTTGAATTCACCCCTCCACTTT
TRBD1 | TRBJ2-5 | - | TRBV7-9 | CASSTGQGTMLQETQYF | TGTGCCAGCAGCACCGGACAGGGGACAATGCTGCAAGAGACCCAGTACTTC
TRBD1 | TRBJ1-2 | - | TRBV5-4 | CASSLGTAGGASVGYTF | TGTGCCAGCAGCCTGGGGACGGCAGGGGGCGCGAGTGTGGGCTACACCTTC
- | TRBJ1-6 | - | TRBV9 | CASSVSNSPLHF | TGTGCCAGCAGCGTATCAAATTCACCCCTCCACTTT
- | TRBJ1-5 | - | TRBV28 | CASNQGNQPQHF | TGTGCCAGCAATCAGGGCAATCAGCCCCAGCATTTT
- | TRBJ2-7 | - | TRBV23-1 | CATRTGWNEQYF | TGCGCCACCCGCACGGGGTGGAACGAGCAGTACTTC
- | TRBJ1-2 | - | TRBV28 | CASSFSPIQGVGYTF | TGTGCCAGCAGTTTCTCACCAATACAGGGTGTTGGCTACACCTTC
TRBD2 | TRBJ2-3 | - | TRBV7-2 | CASSLLGAGRDTQYF | TGTGCCAGCAGCCTCCTAGGAGCGGGGAGGGATACGCAGTATTTT
- | TRBJ1-1 | few | TRBV4-3 | CASRPGSLMNTEAFF | TGCGCCAGCAGACCAGGGTCGTTGATGAACACTGAAGCTTTCTTT
- | TRBJ2-7 | - | TRBV7-2 | CASSYHGTGSYEQYF | TGTGCCAGCAGCTACCACGGGACTGGCTCCTACGAGCAGTACTTC
- | TRBJ2-3 | - | TRBV7-2 | CASSLGGAARTDTQYF | TGTGCCAGCAGCTTAGGAGGCGCAGCCCGCACAGATACGCAGTATTTT
- | TRBJ2-3 | - | TRBV19 | CASSIVASEYTDTQYF | TGTGCCAGTAGTATTGTGGCTAGCGAGTATACAGATACGCAGTATTTT
- | TRBJ2-7 | - | TRBV28 | CASSPRTGGRDEQYF | TGTGCCAGCAGTCCCCGAACAGGGGGGAGGGACGAGCAGTACTTC
- | TRBJ1-1 | - | TRBV28 | CASSFAQGNTEAFF | TGTGCCAGCAGTTTCGCCCAGGGGAACACTGAAGCTTTCTTT
TRBD1 | TRBJ1-1 | - | TRBV9 | CASSGGTGGNTEAFF | TGTGCCAGCAGCGGAGGGACAGGGGGGAACACTGAAGCTTTCTTT
TRBD2 | TRBJ2-5 | - | TRBV4-3 | CASSQDRDSGRGSPLQETQYF | TGCGCCAGCAGCCAAGATCGCGACAGCGGGAGGGGGTCGCCCCTCCAAGAGACCCAGTACTTC
TRBD1 | TRBJ1-5 | - | TRBV11-2 | CASSARQGYQPQHF | TGTGCCAGCAGCGCCCGACAGGGCTATCAGCCCCAGCATTTT